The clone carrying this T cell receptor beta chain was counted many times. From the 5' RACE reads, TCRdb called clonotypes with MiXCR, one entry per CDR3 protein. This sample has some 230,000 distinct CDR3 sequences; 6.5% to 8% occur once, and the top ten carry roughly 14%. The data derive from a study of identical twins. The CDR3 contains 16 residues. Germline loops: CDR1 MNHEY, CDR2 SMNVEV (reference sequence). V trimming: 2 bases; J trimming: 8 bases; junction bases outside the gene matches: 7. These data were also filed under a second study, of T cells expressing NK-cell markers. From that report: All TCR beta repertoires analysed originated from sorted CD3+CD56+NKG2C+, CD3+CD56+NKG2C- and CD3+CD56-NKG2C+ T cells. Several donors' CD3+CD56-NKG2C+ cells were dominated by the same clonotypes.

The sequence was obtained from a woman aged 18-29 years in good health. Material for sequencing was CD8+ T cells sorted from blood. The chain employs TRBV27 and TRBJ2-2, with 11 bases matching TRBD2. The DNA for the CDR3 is TGTGCCAGCAGTTTAAGGCTAGCGGGAGGACCGGGGGAGCTGTTTTTT. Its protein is CASSLRLAGGPGELFF.